This passage covers 16 T cell receptor beta chains from one sample sequenced in a study of a mutant IDH1 vaccine in newly diagnosed glioma. Sample time point: week 47, end of study. The vaccine gave 300 ug of a 20-mer mutant IDH1 peptide subcutaneously per dose. Sequenced by immunoSEQ multiplex PCR; TCRdb stores in-frame clones only, minus some. The table shows 45,000 to 65,000 clones, with approximately 64% occurring only once. For these receptors, no antigen is known. The material sequenced was peripheral blood mononuclear cells (PBMCs), taken from a glioma patient whose treatment included an IDH1 peptide vaccine. The source is a man between 40 and 49 years old with glioma. Some clones in this sample may be carry-over from other donors' samples.

V gene TRBV11-2 combines with J gene TRBJ2-1; maybe TRBD2 (5 bases). The germline CDR1 and CDR2 sequences are SGHAT and FQNNGV. The CDR3 loop spans 14 amino acids. Trimming took off 4 bases at V and 2 bases at J, with 9 bases between the two ends. Here the CDR3 reads CASSSLGAYNEQFF. The CDR3 bases are TGTGCCAGCAGCTCCCTCGGGGCCTACAATGAGCAGTTCTTC.

This sequence joins TRBV5-1 and TRBJ2-5; D is tentatively TRBD1 or TRBD2 (6 bases each). Germline-derived CDR1 and CDR2 are SGHRS and YFSETQ. There are 13 residues in the CDR3. V was cut by 4 bases and J by 4 bases, with 11 bases left in between. CDR3 coding DNA: TGCGCCAGCAGCCCCGGAGGGGGAGAGACCCAGTACTTC. This encodes CASSPGGGETQYF.

The CDR3 region has the DNA TGCGCCAGCAGCTCGGACAGGAAAGGAACCAATTCACCCCTCCACTTT. As protein: CASSSDRKGTNSPLHF. This chain uses TRBV5-1 with TRBJ1-6; 7 bases agree with TRBD1. The J segment lost 7 bases and the V segment lost 3 bases, leaving 10 bases of the junction unmatched. The CDR3 runs to 16 residues. Germline V gene sequence: CDR1 SGHRS, CDR2 YFSETQ.

V and J are TRBV11-2 and TRBJ1-1; possible D gene TRBD1, 5 bases. V gave up 1 base and J gave up 4 bases, with 7 bases separating them. In germline, CDR1 is SGHAT, CDR2 FQNNGV. The CDR3 is made up of 13 amino acids. DNA of the CDR3: TGTGCCAGCAGCTTAGGGGGGGTCACTGAAGCTTTCTTT. Its protein product is CASSLGGVTEAFF.

This clone has only a few counts. J is TRBJ2-1 and V is TRBV2; the D is unclear. The CDR3 extends over 12 amino acids. Germline-derived CDR1 and CDR2 are SNHLY and FYNNEI. V dropped 6 bases and J dropped 5 bases, with 8 bases sitting between them. CDR3 nucleotide sequence: TGTGCCAGCAGGATACTCAACAATGAGCAGTTCTTC. Translating gives CASRILNNEQFF.

The chain joins TRBV5-1 to TRBJ2-7; 7 nucleotides match TRBD1. CDR3 length: 16 amino acids. V lost 5 bases to trimming and J lost 7 bases; unmatched junction nucleotides: 18. The germline V gene encodes CDR1 SGHRS and CDR2 YFSETQ. The CDR3 protein is CASRYGGTGDWEEQYF. In DNA form, the CDR3 reads TGCGCCAGCAGATACGGAGGAACAGGGGATTGGGAAGAGCAGTACTTC.

V gene TRBV4-1 combines with J gene TRBJ1-5; D unresolved. This CDR3 has 14 residues. Looked up from germline, CDR1 is MGHRA and CDR2 is YSYEKL. Trimming pared 0 bases from V and 7 bases from J, leaving 10 bases between. CDR3 DNA sequence: TGCGCCAGCAGCCAAGACGTGGGGTGGCAGCCCCAGCATTTT. Amino acid sequence: CASSQDVGWQPQHF.

The chain carries TRBV6-1 and TRBJ2-3; the D gene is possibly TRBD1 (6 bases). The CDR3 has 15 residues. Germline V gene sequence: CDR1 MNHNS, CDR2 SASEGT. Between the trimmed V and J ends, which lost 3 bases and 2 bases, there was a span of 12 bases. For the CDR3, the DNA is TGTGCCAGCAGTGACAGGGGCCGCAACACAGATACGCAGTATTTT. Amino acids: CASSDRGRNTDTQYF.

This chain uses TRBV30 with TRBJ2-1; 9 nucleotides line up with TRBD1. This CDR3 is 14 amino acids long. V lost 2 bases and J lost 4; bases outside the gene matches: 3. Per the germline V gene, CDR1 is GTSNPN and CDR2 is SVGIG (reference sequence). CDR3 sequence (DNA): TGTGCCTGGAGTCCGGGACAGGGATACAATGAGCAGTTCTTC. Protein product: CAWSPGQGYNEQFF.

The chain links TRBV19 to TRBJ1-1; unclear D gene. V dropped 7 bases and J dropped 8 bases, with 26 bases sitting between them. Germline values: CDR1 LNHDA, CDR2 SQIVND (reference sequence). The length of the CDR3 is 16 residues. CDR3 coding DNA: TGTGCCAGTAACCCAGATGTGCAGGCCGGCTGGGCCGAAGCTTTCTTT. Translating it yields CASNPDVQAGWAEAFF.

DNA for the CDR3: TGTGCCAGCAGCTTGTCCGGGACAGGGAAGGGTGGCTACACCTTC. It is translated as CASSLSGTGKGGYTF. The genes are TRBV5-4 and TRBJ1-2; 9 bases line up with TRBD1. Germline V CDR1 and CDR2: SGHNT, YYREEE (reference sequence). The CDR3 extends over 15 amino acids. J lost 7 bases, V lost 1 base, and 8 bases had no gene match.

The rearrangement uses TRBV10-1 and TRBJ2-6; perhaps TRBD1 as D (6 bases). The germline CDR1 and CDR2 sequences are WNHNN and SYGVQD (reference sequence). Between the trimmed V and J ends, which lost 7 bases and 2 bases, there was a span of 6 bases. The CDR3 spans 13 residues. For the CDR3, the DNA is TGCGCCAGCAAGGGGGCTGGGGCCAACGTCCTGACTTTC. This gives the protein CASKGAGANVLTF.

The genes are TRBV10-2 and TRBJ2-5; no clear D. The germline V gene has CDR1 WSHSY and CDR2 SAAADI. The ends were cut back, 6 bases at V and 0 bases at J, with 11 bases in the middle. The CDR3 runs to 14 residues. The CDR3, as DNA: TGCGCCAGCAGCGCTACACTAAACCAAGAGACCCAGTACTTC. Translating gives CASSATLNQETQYF.

CDR3 bases: TGTGCCAGCAGCGCCAAACCTTGGACTACCCAGGGGGAGACCCAGTACTTC. Its translation: CASSAKPWTTQGETQYF. The chain has TRBV2 and TRBJ2-5, with D possibly being TRBD1 or TRBD2 (6 bases each). The CDR3 consists of 17 residues. Trimming took 6 bases from V and 5 from J, leaving 25 bases between them. Per the germline V gene, CDR1 is SNHLY and CDR2 is FYNNEI.

This clone was seen only once. This chain joins TRBV14 and TRBJ1-3; D not certain. CDR1 SGHDN and CDR2 FVKESK come from the germline V gene. Between the trimmed V and J ends, which lost 5 bases and 0 bases, there was a span of 11 bases. The CDR3 is 15 residues long. The CDR3 loop is CASSWSGFSGNTIYF. The CDR3 DNA reads TGTGCCAGCAGCTGGTCCGGTTTCTCTGGAAACACCATATATTTT.

V gene TRBV5-1 combines with J gene TRBJ1-2; 9 positions match TRBD1. There are 14 residues in the CDR3. V gave up 4 bases and J gave up 4 bases; unmatched junction bases: 5. Germline V lookup: CDR1 SGHRS, CDR2 YFSETQ. CDR3 DNA sequence: TGCGCCAGCAGCGGGACAGGGTCTAGCTATGGCTACACCTTC. Protein: CASSGTGSSYGYTF.